Shown below are 26 T cell receptor beta chains from a single sample sequenced in a study of shared T cell receptors in the human thymus. TCRdb's copy holds only in-frame clones and misses some; the assay was immunoSEQ multiplex PCR. Found here are hundreds of thousands of clones, more than 75% of them singletons; the top ten hold about 0.012%. These same records also appear under a second study, on human thymus T cells.

The sample was thymocytes. Receptor source: a boy younger than two with a congenital heart defect.

The chain combines TRBV27 with TRBJ2-1, with 14 nucleotides matching TRBD2. The CDR3 has 15 amino acids. Germline assignment: CDR1 MNHEY and CDR2 SMNVEV (reference sequence). V gave up 5 bases and J gave up 8 bases; unmatched junction bases: 5. CDR3 nucleotide sequence: TGTGCCAGCAGTGAAGTGACTAGCGGGAGGGATGAGCAGTTCTTC. Its translation: CASSEVTSGRDEQFF.

The chain joins TRBV4-1 to TRBJ2-2; 8 nucleotides align to TRBD2. Germline CDR1 and CDR2: MGHRA and YSYEKL. The CDR3 extends over 17 amino acids. The V gene end was trimmed by 0 bases and the J gene end by 1 base; junction bases not matched to a gene: 4. The CDR3 loop reads CASSQDRGGENTGELFF. DNA for the CDR3: TGCGCCAGCAGCCAAGATCGGGGGGGAGAGAACACCGGGGAGCTGTTTTTT.

V usage is TRBV19 and J usage is TRBJ2-3; 8 positions match TRBD1. Per the germline V gene, CDR1 is LNHDA and CDR2 is SQIVND (reference sequence). V dropped 7 bases and J dropped 2; count of bases not matched to a gene: 14. The CDR3 is made up of 17 amino acids. The CDR3 spells CASTPKMQGATTDTQYF. The CDR3 DNA follows: TGTGCCAGTACCCCAAAGATGCAGGGGGCGACCACAGATACGCAGTATTTT.

V and J are TRBV5-6 and TRBJ2-7; TRBD2 agrees at 12 bases. Losses at the gene ends were 1 base for V and 5 bases for J; bases not matched to a gene: 16. The CDR3 is 19 amino acids. Germline CDR1 reads SGHDT; CDR2 reads YYEEEE. CDR3: CASSLPQTSGRYRLDEQYF. The CDR3 nucleotides read TGTGCCAGCAGCTTGCCCCAGACTAGCGGGAGATATCGGTTAGACGAGCAGTACTTC.

V gene TRBV29-1 combines with J gene TRBJ2-5, with a weak D call TRBD1 (5 bases). The V end was cut by 2 bases, the J end by 1 base, with 11 bases between. Germline V CDR1 and CDR2: SQVTM, ANQGSEA. The CDR3 loop spans 14 amino acids. The CDR3: CSVERGHPQETQYF. Here the CDR3 DNA reads TGCAGCGTTGAAAGGGGTCATCCCCAAGAGACCCAGTACTTC.

This rearrangement joins TRBV28 to TRBJ1-2; a weak D match, TRBD1 (6 bases). Germline CDR1 and CDR2: MDHEN and SYDVKM. The CDR3 is 15 amino acids. V was clipped by 6 bases and J by 8 bases, with 22 bases between them. The CDR3 bases are TGTGCCAGCAGCACCGGAAGTCAGGGGCGCGGGGGCTACACCTTC. It encodes CASSTGSQGRGGYTF.

The chain combines TRBV18 with TRBJ1-2, with 7 bases fitting TRBD1. Trimming took 0 bases from V and 3 from J; bases not matched to a gene: 10. Germline V CDR1 and CDR2: KGHSH, LQKENI. The CDR3 consists of 17 residues. The CDR3 DNA sequence: TGTGCCAGCTCACCACCGCGGACAGGCGCCGTGGACTATGGCTACACCTTC. As protein: CASSPPRTGAVDYGYTF.

The chain is built from TRBV29-1 and TRBJ2-1; D possibly corresponds to TRBD1 (5 bases). From germline, CDR1 is SQVTM and CDR2 ANQGSEA. The CDR3 has 13 residues. The ends were cut back, 3 bases at V and 0 bases at J, with 6 bases in the middle. The CDR3 sequence is CSVDRASYNEQFF. Here the CDR3 DNA reads TGCAGCGTTGACAGGGCCTCCTACAATGAGCAGTTCTTC.

The V call is TRBV6-5, the J call TRBJ1-5; TRBD1 might be the D (5 bases). Germline lookup yields CDR1 MNHEY and CDR2 SVGAGI. The CDR3 consists of 14 residues. V was pared by 4 bases and J by 7 bases, with 14 bases between. The CDR3 here is CASSSLGRDQPQHF. The DNA for the CDR3 is TGTGCCAGCAGTTCCCTCGGGAGGGACCAGCCCCAGCATTTT.

For this clone: At one end the junction does not follow the germline gene, possibly because of a read error. V and J are TRBV6-1 and TRBJ1-5; D may be TRBD1 (5 bases). Per the germline V gene, CDR1 is MNHNS and CDR2 is SASEGT. The CDR3 runs 19 residues. DNA of the CDR3: TGTGCCAGCAGTGACGAACCTTACCGGTGGTCAGGGTGCAATCAGCTCCAGCATTTT. Amino acid sequence: CASSDEPYRWSGCNQLQHF.

The CDR3 region has the DNA TGTGCTAGTGGTTTGGTACTCTTTGCGGGAGTGACCTACAATGAGCAGTTCTTC. Translating gives CASGLVLFAGVTYNEQFF. J is TRBJ2-1 and V is TRBV12-5; 7 bases are shared with TRBD2. V was pared by 0 bases and J by 2 bases, with 10 bases of the junction left unmatched. Germline V gene data show CDR1 as LGHNT and CDR2 as FRNRAP. The CDR3 length is 18 residues. The whole variable domain, remainder taken from reference TRBV12-5 and TRBJ2-1, is DARVTQTPRHKVTEMGQEVTMRCQPILGHNTVFWYRQTMMQGLELLAYFRNRAPLDDSGMPKDRFSAEMPDATLATLKIQPSEPRDSAVYFCASGLVLFAGVTYNEQFFGPGTRLTVL.

This clone was detected only once. The rearrangement links TRBV25-1 to TRBJ2-5, with TRBD1 matching 12 bases. V shed 4 bases, J shed 5 bases, and the junction held 8 bases outside the gene matches. Germline V gene data show CDR1 as MGHDK and CDR2 as SYGVNS. The CDR3 spans 16 residues. This CDR3 reads CASSAPGQGARETQYF. CDR3 coding DNA: TGTGCCAGCAGTGCCCCGGGACAGGGGGCTCGGGAGACCCAGTACTTC.

This clone was observed a handful of times. The CDR3 DNA reads TGTGCCTGGACCACGGGGGGGCCCCCCTACAATGAGCAGTTCTTC. This codes for CAWTTGGPPYNEQFF. J is TRBJ2-1 and V is TRBV30; 8 bases match TRBD2. CDR1 is GTSNPN, CDR2 SVGIG, per germline (reference sequence). With 4 bases clipped from V and 2 bases from J, the junction kept 7 bases outside the gene matches. CDR3 length: 15 residues.

The chain uses TRBV4-2 and TRBJ2-7; possible D gene TRBD1, 5 bases. V gave up 0 bases and J gave up 3 bases, with 18 bases separating them. This CDR3 has 17 amino acids. Germline CDR1 LGHNA, CDR2 YNFKEQ. CDR3 nucleotides: TGTGCCAGCAGCCAAGAACCAAGGTCGGAAGGGGACTACGAGCAGTACTTC. Translated, it gives CASSQEPRSEGDYEQYF.

The J gene is TRBJ2-7, the V gene TRBV7-2; 11 nucleotides line up with TRBD2. Germline CDR1 and CDR2: SGHTA and FQGNSA. V gave up 6 bases and J gave up 3 bases; unmatched junction bases: 7. The CDR3 spans 15 residues. The CDR3 reads CASSRRTSGYYEQYF. In nucleotides, the CDR3 is TGTGCCAGCAGTCGCCGGACTAGCGGGTACTACGAGCAGTACTTC.

This chain connects TRBV7-2 to TRBJ2-5; a weak D match, TRBD2 (6 bases). Trimming took off 3 bases at V and 5 bases at J, with 7 bases between the two ends. Germline V gene data show CDR1 as SGHTA and CDR2 as FQGNSA. The CDR3 is made up of 12 amino acids. CDR3 nucleotides: TGTGCCAGCAGCTTTGCGGGGGAGACCCAGTACTTC. This encodes CASSFAGETQYF.

This clone came up once. The chain joins TRBV30 to TRBJ1-2; TRBD1 matches 7 bases. V lost 2 bases to trimming and J lost 4 bases; unmatched junction nucleotides: 10. CDR3 length: 15 amino acids. Germline V gives CDR1 GTSNPN, CDR2 SVGIG (reference sequence). This chain's CDR3 is CAWSRPAGGPYGYTF. DNA of the CDR3: TGTGCCTGGAGTCGACCCGCAGGGGGGCCCTATGGCTACACCTTC.

V is TRBV5-6 and J is TRBJ2-7; possible D gene TRBD1, 6 bases. This CDR3 has 14 residues. Germline V lookup: CDR1 SGHDT, CDR2 YYEEEE. V shed 3 bases and J shed 2 bases, with 12 bases lying between them. The CDR3 coding sequence is TGTGCCAGCAGCTCAACAGGGTTCCCCTACGAGCAGTACTTC. Residues: CASSSTGFPYEQYF.

J is TRBJ2-7 and V is TRBV5-5; TRBD2 agrees at 16 bases. V dropped 5 bases and J dropped 6; count of bases not matched to a gene: 8. CDR1 and CDR2 (germline): SGHKS, YYEKEE (reference sequence). The CDR3 totals 16 residues. Here the CDR3 DNA reads TGTGCCAGCAGTAGATCCGGGACTAGCGGGAGGGGCGAGCAGTACTTC. Protein: CASSRSGTSGRGEQYF.

This clone showed up just once. The gene calls are TRBV28 and TRBJ1-2; 9 bases agree with TRBD1. CDR3 size: 15 residues. J lost 5 bases, V lost 5 bases, and 9 bases had no gene match. CDR1 and CDR2 (germline): MDHEN, SYDVKM. CDR3 coding DNA: TGTGCCAGCAGTCCCCGACAGGGGGTAGGGTATGGCTACACCTTC. Translation: CASSPRQGVGYGYTF.

This clone has more than one count but fewer than ten. The chain carries TRBV12-5 and TRBJ2-5; D ambiguous. Germline values: CDR1 LGHNT, CDR2 FRNRAP. This CDR3 has 14 amino acids. Trimming left V 2 bases short and J 4 bases short, with 11 bases between. The CDR3, as DNA: TGTGCTAGTGGTTTGTTAGGAAGAGGAGAGACCCAGTACTTC. This translates into CASGLLGRGETQYF.

This chain links TRBV6-5 with TRBJ2-7, with D perhaps matching TRBD1 (6 bases). Germline lookup yields CDR1 MNHEY and CDR2 SVGAGI. The CDR3 extends over 15 amino acids. Trimming removed 6 bases at V and 0 bases at J, with 15 bases between. The CDR3 spells CASSPQGRSSYEQYF. As DNA, the CDR3 is TGTGCCAGCAGCCCACAGGGTCGTTCCTCCTACGAGCAGTACTTC.

Here the CDR3 reads CASSSPTGGVYEQYF. In DNA form, the CDR3 reads TGTGCCAGCAGCTCCCCGACAGGGGGCGTCTACGAGCAGTACTTC. The chain has TRBV11-3 and TRBJ2-7; 10 bases agree with TRBD1. The ends lost 4 bases at V and 3 bases at J; junction bases unmatched: 6. This CDR3 contains 15 residues. Germline V gene lookup returns CDR1 SGHNT and CDR2 YENEEA. Variable domain in full (rest from reference TRBV11-3 and TRBJ2-7): EAGVVQSPRYKIIEKKQPVAFWCNPISGHNTLYWYLQNLGQGPELLIRYENEEAVDDSQLPKDRFSAERLKGVDSTLKIQPAELGDSAVYLCASSSPTGGVYEQYFGPGTRLTVT.

V gene TRBV4-2 combines with J gene TRBJ1-4; no firm D call. The V and J ends lost 1 base and 8 bases respectively, with 14 bases between them. CDR3 length: 15 amino acids. Germline values: CDR1 LGHNA, CDR2 YNFKEQ. This CDR3 is CASSQGSGMREKLFF. DNA of the CDR3: TGTGCCAGCAGCCAAGGATCGGGGATGAGGGAAAAACTGTTTTTT.

The V and J genes are TRBV15 and TRBJ1-5, with no clear D. V was cut by 0 bases and J by 0 bases, with 33 bases left in between. This CDR3 has 24 amino acids. Germline values: CDR1 LNHNV, CDR2 YYDKDF (reference sequence). This CDR3 reads CATSRDQGFVREPRQTYSNQPQHF. The CDR3 nucleotides read TGTGCCACCAGCAGAGATCAAGGGTTTGTGAGGGAGCCCCGTCAAACTTATAGCAATCAGCCCCAGCATTTT. The whole variable domain, remainder taken from reference TRBV15 and TRBJ1-5, is DAMVIQNPRYQVTQFGKPVTLSCSQTLNHNVMYWYQQKSSQAPKLLFHYYDKDFNNEADTPDNFQSRRPNTSFCFLDIRSPGLGDTAMYLCATSRDQGFVREPRQTYSNQPQHFGDGTRLSIL.

The rearrangement uses TRBV10-1 and TRBJ2-7, with 7 nucleotides matching TRBD1. CDR3 size: 14 residues. The ends lost 5 bases at V and 2 bases at J; junction bases unmatched: 6. Germline V gives CDR1 WNHNN, CDR2 SYGVQD (reference sequence). CDR3 amino acids: CASSRQGLTYEQYF. The CDR3 nucleotides are TGCGCCAGCAGTAGACAGGGTCTTACCTACGAGCAGTACTTC.